These 2 T cell receptor beta chains originate from one sample sequenced in a study of glioma-infiltrating T cells after dendritic cell vaccination. Using immunoSEQ multiplex PCR, the repertoire was profiled, and TCRdb retains in-frame clones only, with some absent. Here the sample spans 49,000 or so clones, about 85% being singletons. The sequences come from blood, collected before dendritic cell vaccination. The receptors derive from a human donor with glioblastoma.

The rearrangement uses TRBV5-4 and TRBJ2-7; 12 bases agree with TRBD2. The V and J ends lost 4 bases and 1 base, in that order; junction bases with no gene match: 3. Germline lookup yields CDR1 SGHNT and CDR2 YYREEE (reference sequence). The CDR3 consists of 15 residues. DNA of the CDR3: TGTGCCAGCAGCCTGGGGACTAGCGGGTCCTACGAGCAGTACTTC. This translates into CASSLGTSGSYEQYF.

The rearrangement uses TRBV5-6 and TRBJ1-2, with 7 bases that match TRBD1. CDR3 size: 11 residues. Per the germline V gene, CDR1 is SGHDT and CDR2 is YYEEEE. After removal of 7 bases from V and 5 bases from J, the junction contained 2 bases not matched to a gene. Written as DNA, the CDR3 is TGTGCCAGCGGGACAGAGTATGGCTACACCTTC. This codes for CASGTEYGYTF.